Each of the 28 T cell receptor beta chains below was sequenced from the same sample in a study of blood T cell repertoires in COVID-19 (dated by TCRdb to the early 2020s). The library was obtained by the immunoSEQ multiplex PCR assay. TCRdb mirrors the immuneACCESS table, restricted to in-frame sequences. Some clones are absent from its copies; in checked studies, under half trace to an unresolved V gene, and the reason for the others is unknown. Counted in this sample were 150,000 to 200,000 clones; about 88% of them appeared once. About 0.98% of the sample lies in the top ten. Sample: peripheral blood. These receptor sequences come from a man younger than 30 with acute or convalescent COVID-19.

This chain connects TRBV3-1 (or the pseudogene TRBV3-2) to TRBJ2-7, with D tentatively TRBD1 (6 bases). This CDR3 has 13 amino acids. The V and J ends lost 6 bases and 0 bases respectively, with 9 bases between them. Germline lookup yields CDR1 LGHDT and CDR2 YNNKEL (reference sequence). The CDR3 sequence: CASRGQLSYEQYF. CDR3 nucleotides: TGTGCCAGCAGAGGACAGCTCTCCTACGAGCAGTACTTC.

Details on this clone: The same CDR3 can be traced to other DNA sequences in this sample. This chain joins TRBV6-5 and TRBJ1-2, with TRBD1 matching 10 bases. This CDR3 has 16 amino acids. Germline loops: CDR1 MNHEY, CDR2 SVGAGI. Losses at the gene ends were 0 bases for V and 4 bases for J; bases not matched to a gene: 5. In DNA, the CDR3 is TGTGCCAGCAGTTACTCCCGGACAGGGGGAGGCTATGGCTACACCTTC. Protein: CASSYSRTGGGYGYTF.

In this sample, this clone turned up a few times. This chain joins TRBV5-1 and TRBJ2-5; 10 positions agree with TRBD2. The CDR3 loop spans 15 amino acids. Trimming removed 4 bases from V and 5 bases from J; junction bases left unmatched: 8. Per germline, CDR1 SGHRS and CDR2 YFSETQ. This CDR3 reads CASSRGTSDMETQYF. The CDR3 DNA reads TGCGCCAGCAGCCGTGGGACTAGCGACATGGAGACCCAGTACTTC.

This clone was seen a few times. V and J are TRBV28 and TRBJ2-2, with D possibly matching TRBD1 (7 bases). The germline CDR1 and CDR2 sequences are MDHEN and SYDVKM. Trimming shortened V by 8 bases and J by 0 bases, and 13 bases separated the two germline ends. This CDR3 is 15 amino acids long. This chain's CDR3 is CASGGTDSNTGELFF. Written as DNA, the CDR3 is TGTGCCAGCGGGGGGACAGACTCGAACACCGGGGAGCTGTTTTTT.

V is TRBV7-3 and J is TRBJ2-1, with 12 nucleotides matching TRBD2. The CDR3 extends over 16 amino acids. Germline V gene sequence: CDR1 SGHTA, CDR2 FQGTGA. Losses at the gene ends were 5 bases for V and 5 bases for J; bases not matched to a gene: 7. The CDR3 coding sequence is TGTGCCAGCAGCAGCAGCCTAGCGGGGGGGAACAATGAGCAGTTCTTC. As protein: CASSSSLAGGNNEQFF.

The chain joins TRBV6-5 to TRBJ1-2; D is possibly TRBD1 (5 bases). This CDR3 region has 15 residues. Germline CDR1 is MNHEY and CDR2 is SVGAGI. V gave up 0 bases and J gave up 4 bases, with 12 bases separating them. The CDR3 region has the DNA TGTGCCAGCAGTTACTCCGGGGGTAGTGGCTATGGCTACACCTTC. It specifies CASSYSGGSGYGYTF.

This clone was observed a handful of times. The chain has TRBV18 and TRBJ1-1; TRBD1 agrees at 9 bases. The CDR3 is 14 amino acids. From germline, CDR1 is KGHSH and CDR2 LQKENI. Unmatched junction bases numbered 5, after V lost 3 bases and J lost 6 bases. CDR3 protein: CASSPPGQGSEAFF. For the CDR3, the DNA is TGTGCCAGCTCACCCCCGGGACAGGGTTCTGAAGCTTTCTTT. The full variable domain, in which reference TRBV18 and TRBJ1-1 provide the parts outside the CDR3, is NAGVMQNPRHLVRRRGQEARLRCSPMKGHSHVYWYRQLPEEGLKFMVYLQKENIIDESGMPKERFSAEFPKEGPSILRIQQVVRGDSAAYFCASSPPGQGSEAFFGQGTRLTVV.

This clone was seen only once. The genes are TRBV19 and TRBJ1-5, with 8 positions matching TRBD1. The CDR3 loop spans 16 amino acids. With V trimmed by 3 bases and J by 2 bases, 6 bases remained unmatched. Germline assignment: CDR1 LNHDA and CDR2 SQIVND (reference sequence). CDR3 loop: CASSMAGGSGNQPQHF. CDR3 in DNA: TGTGCCAGTAGTATGGCAGGGGGCTCGGGCAATCAGCCCCAGCATTTT.

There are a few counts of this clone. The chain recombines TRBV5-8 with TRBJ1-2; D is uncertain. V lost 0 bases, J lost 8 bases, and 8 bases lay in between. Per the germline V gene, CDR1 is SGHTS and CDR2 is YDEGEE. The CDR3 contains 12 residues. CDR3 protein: CASSLGRSGYTF. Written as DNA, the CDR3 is TGTGCCAGCAGCTTGGGGCGGTCGGGCTACACCTTC. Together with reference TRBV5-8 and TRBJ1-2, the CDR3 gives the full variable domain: EAGVTQSPTHLIKTRGQQATLRCSPISGHTSVYWYQQALGLGLQFLLWYDEGEERNRGNFPPRFSGRQFPNYSSELNVNALELEDSALYLCASSLGRSGYTFGSGTRLTVV.

Written as DNA, the CDR3 is TGTGCCAGCAGCCAAGAGGGGGTAGCGGGGGACCCCTACAATGAGCAGTTCTTC. It codes for CASSQEGVAGDPYNEQFF. The chain couples TRBV4-2 to TRBJ2-1; 9 bases match TRBD2. Germline trimming cut 0 bases from V and 2 bases from J; bases unmatched to any gene: 8. CDR1 LGHNA and CDR2 YNFKEQ come from the germline V gene. The CDR3 consists of 18 residues.

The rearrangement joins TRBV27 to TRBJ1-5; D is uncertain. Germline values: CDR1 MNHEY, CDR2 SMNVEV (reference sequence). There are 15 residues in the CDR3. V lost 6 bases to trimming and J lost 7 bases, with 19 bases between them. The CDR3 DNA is TGTGCCAGCAGACCCCCCGGAGGGATGGGGCAGCCCCAGCATTTT. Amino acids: CASRPPGGMGQPQHF.

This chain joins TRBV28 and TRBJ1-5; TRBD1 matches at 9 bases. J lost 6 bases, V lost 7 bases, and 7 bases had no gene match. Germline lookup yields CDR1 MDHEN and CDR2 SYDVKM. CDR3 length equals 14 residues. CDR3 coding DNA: TGTGCCAGCATCCTACAGGGGGCAGGTCAGCCCCAGCATTTT. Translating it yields CASILQGAGQPQHF.

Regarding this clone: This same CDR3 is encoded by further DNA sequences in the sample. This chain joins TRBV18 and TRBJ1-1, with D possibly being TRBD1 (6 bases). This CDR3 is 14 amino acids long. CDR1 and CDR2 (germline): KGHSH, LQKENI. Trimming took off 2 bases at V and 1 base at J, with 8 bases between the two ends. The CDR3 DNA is TGTGCCAGCTCACCAACAGGGCAGAACACTGAAGCTTTCTTT. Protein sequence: CASSPTGQNTEAFF.

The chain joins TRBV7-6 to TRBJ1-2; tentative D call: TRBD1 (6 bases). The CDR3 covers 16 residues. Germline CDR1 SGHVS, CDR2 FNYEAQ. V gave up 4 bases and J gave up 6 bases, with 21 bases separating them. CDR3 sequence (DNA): TGTGCCAGCAGCTCGTCAAGGGACAACCCCGCGGATGGCTACACCTTC. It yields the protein CASSSSRDNPADGYTF. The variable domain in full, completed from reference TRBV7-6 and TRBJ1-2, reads GAGVSQSPRYKVTKRGQDVALRCDPISGHVSLYWYRQALGQGPEFLTYFNYEAQQDKSGLPNDRFSAERPEGSISTLTIQRTEQRDSAMYRCASSSSRDNPADGYTFGSGTRLTVV.

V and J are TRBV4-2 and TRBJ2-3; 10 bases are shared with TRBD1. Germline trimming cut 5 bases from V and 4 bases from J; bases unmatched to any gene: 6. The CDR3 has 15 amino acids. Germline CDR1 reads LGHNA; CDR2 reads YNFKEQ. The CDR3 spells CASSILGQGPDTQYF. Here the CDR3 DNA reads TGTGCCAGCAGCATATTGGGACAGGGGCCAGATACGCAGTATTTT.

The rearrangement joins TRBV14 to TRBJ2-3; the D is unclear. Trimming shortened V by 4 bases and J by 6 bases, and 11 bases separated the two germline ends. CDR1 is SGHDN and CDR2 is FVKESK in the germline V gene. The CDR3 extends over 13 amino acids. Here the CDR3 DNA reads TGTGCCAGCAGCCCGGATACTATGGATACGCAGTATTTT. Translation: CASSPDTMDTQYF. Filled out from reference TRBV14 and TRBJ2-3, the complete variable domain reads EAGVTQFPSHSVIEKGQTVTLRCDPISGHDNLYWYRRVMGKEIKFLLHFVKESKQDESGMPNNRFLAERTGGTYSTLKVQPAELEDSGVYFCASSPDTMDTQYFGPGTRLTVL.

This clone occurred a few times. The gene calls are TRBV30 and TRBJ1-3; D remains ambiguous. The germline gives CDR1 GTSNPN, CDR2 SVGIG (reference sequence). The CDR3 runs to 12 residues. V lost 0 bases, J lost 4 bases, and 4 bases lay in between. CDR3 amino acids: CAWSVSGNTIYF. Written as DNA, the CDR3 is TGTGCCTGGAGTGTATCGGGAAACACCATATATTTT.

DNA for the CDR3: TGCAGCGTTGAAGAAACAGGCTACGAGCAGTACTTC. It encodes CSVEETGYEQYF. The chain uses TRBV29-1 and TRBJ2-7; tentative D call: TRBD1 (5 bases). V was pared by 0 bases and J by 3 bases, with 6 bases between. The germline CDR1 and CDR2 sequences are SQVTM and ANQGSEA. The CDR3 is 12 residues long.

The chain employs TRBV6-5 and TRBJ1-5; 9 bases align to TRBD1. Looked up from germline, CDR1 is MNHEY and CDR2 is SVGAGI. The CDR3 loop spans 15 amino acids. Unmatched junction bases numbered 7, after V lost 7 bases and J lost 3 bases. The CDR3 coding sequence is TGTGCCAGCAAGGGCGACAGGGGGTCCAATCAGCCCCAGCATTTT. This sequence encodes CASKGDRGSNQPQHF.

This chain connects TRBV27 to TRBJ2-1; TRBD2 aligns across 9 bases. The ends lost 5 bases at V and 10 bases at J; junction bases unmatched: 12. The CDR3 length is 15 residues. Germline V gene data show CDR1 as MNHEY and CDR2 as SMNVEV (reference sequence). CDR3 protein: CASSTLGLAQGEQFF. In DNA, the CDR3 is TGTGCCAGCAGTACCTTAGGACTAGCGCAGGGGGAGCAGTTCTTC.

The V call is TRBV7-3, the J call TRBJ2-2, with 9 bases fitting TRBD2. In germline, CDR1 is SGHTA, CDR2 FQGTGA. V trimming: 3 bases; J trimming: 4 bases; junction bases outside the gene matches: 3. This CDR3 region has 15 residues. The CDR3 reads CASSFPAGGTGELFF. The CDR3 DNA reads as TGTGCCAGCAGCTTCCCAGCGGGGGGCACCGGGGAGCTGTTTTTT.

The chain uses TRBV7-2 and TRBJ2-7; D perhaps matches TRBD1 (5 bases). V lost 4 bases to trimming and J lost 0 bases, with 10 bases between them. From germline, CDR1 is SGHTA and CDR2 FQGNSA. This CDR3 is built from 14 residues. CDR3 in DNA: TGTGCCAGCAGCTCCAACAGGCTCTCCTACGAGCAGTACTTC. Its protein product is CASSSNRLSYEQYF.

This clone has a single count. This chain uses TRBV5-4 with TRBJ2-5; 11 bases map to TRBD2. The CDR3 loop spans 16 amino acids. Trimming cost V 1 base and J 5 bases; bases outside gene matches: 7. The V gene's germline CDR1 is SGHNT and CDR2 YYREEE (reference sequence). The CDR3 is CASSLLSSGGRETQYF. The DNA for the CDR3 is TGTGCCAGCAGCTTGCTCTCTAGCGGGGGGCGGGAGACCCAGTACTTC.

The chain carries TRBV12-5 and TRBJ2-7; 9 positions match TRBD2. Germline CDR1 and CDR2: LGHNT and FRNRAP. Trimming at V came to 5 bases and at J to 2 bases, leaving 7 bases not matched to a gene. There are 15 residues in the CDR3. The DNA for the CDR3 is TGTGCTAGTGGTCCCCCGGGCGGGGGGGCCTACGAGCAGTACTTC. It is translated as CASGPPGGGAYEQYF. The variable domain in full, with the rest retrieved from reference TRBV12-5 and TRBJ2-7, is DARVTQTPRHKVTEMGQEVTMRCQPILGHNTVFWYRQTMMQGLELLAYFRNRAPLDDSGMPKDRFSAEMPDATLATLKIQPSEPRDSAVYFCASGPPGGGAYEQYFGPGTRLTVT.

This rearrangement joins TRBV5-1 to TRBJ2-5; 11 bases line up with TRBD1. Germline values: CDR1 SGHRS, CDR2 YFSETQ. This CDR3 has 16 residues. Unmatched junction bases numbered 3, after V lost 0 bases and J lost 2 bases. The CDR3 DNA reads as TGCGCCAGCAGCTTGGTCGGACAGGGGGCTCAAGAGACCCAGTACTTC. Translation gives CASSLVGQGAQETQYF.

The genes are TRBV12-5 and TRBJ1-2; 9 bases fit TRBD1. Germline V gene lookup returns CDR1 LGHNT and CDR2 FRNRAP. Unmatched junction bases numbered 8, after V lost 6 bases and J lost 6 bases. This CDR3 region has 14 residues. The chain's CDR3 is CASGDRDRVNGYTF. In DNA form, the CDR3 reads TGTGCTAGTGGCGACCGGGACAGGGTCAATGGCTACACCTTC. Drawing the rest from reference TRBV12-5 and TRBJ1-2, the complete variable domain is DARVTQTPRHKVTEMGQEVTMRCQPILGHNTVFWYRQTMMQGLELLAYFRNRAPLDDSGMPKDRFSAEMPDATLATLKIQPSEPRDSAVYFCASGDRDRVNGYTFGSGTRLTVV.

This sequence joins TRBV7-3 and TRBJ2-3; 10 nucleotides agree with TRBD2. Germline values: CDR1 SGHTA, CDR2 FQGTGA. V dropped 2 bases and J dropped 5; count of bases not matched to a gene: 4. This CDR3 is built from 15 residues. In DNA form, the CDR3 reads TGTGCCAGCAGCTTATCTAGCGGGGGTCTAGATACGCAGTATTTT. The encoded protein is CASSLSSGGLDTQYF.

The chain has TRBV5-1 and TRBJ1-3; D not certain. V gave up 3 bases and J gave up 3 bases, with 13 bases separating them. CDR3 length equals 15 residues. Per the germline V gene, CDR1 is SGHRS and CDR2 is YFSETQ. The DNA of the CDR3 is TGCGCCAGCAGCTCCGAAGCGGGATATGGAAACACCATATATTTT. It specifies CASSSEAGYGNTIYF.